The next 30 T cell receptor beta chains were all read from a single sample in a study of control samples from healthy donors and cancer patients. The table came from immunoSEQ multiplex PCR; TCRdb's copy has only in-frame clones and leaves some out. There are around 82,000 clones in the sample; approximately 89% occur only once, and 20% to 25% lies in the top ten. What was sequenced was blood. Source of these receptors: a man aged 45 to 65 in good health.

The CDR3 sequence is CASSGNTIYF. As DNA, the CDR3 is TGTGCCAGCAGCGGAAACACCATATATTTT. The chain carries TRBV9 and TRBJ1-3; D gene ambiguous. V was shortened by 3 bases and J by 5 bases, with 0 bases between the two germline ends. This CDR3 contains 10 residues. Germline V CDR1 and CDR2: SGDLS, YYNGEE.

The CDR3 reads CASSPGTSGSSGANVLTF. The CDR3 region has the DNA TGCGCCAGCAGCCCCGGGACTAGCGGGAGCTCTGGGGCCAACGTCCTGACTTTC. This sequence joins TRBV4-3 and TRBJ2-6; 14 bases are a match to TRBD2. The CDR3 totals 18 residues. V lost 4 bases and J lost 0; bases outside the gene matches: 2. CDR1 and CDR2 (germline): LGHNA, YSLEER.

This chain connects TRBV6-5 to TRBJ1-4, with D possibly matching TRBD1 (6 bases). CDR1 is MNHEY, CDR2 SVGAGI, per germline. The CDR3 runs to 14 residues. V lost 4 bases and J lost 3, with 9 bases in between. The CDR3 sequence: CASSLGGSNEKLFF. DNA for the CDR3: TGTGCCAGCAGTTTAGGGGGTTCTAATGAAAAACTGTTTTTT.

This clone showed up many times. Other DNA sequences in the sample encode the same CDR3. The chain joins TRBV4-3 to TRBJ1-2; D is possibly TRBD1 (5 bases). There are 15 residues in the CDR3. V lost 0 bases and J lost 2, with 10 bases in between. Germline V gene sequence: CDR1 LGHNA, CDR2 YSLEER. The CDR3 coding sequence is TGCGCCAGCAGCCAAGATTTAACAGGCAACTATGGCTACACCTTC. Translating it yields CASSQDLTGNYGYTF.

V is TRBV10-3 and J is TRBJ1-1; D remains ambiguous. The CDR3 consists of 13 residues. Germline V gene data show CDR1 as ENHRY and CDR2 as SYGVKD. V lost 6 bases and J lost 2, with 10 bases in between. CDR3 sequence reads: CAIRRLGNTEAFF. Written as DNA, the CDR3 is TGTGCCATCAGACGACTCGGAAACACTGAAGCTTTCTTT.

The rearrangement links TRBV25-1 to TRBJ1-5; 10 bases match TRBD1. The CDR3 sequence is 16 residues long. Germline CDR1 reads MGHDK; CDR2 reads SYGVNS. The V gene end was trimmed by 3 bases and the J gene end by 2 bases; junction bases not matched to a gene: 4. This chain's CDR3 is CASSDFGQGGNQPQHF. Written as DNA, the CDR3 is TGTGCCAGCAGTGATTTTGGACAGGGGGGCAATCAGCCCCAGCATTTT.

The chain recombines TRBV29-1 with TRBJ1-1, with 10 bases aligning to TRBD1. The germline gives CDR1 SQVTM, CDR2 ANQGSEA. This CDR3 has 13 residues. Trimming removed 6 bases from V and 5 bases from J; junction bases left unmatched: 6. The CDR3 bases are TGCAGCGTACCCGGACAGGGGGAGACTGAAGCTTTCTTT. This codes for CSVPGQGETEAFF.

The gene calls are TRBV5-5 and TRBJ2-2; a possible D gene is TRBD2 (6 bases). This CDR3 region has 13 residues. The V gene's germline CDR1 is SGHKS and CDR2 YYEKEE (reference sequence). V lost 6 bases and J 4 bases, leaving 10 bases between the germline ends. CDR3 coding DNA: TGTGCCAGCACCTCCGGGGGCACCGGGGAGCTGTTTTTT. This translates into CASTSGGTGELFF.

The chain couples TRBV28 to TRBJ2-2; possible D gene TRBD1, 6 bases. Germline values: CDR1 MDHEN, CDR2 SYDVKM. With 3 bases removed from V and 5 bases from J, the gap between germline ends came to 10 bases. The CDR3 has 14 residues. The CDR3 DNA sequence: TGTGCCAGCAGTTTGGGGGCTAGGACCGGGGAGCTGTTTTTT. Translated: CASSLGARTGELFF. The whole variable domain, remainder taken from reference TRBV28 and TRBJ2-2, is DVKVTQSSRYLVKRTGEKVFLECVQDMDHENMFWYRQDPGLGLRLIYFSYDVKMKEKGDIPEGYSVSREKKERFSLILESASTNQTSMYLCASSLGARTGELFFGEGSRLTVL.

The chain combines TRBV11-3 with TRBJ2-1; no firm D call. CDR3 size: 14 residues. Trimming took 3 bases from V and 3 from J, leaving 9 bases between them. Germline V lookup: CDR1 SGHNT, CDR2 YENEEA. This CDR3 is CASSFNSLYNEQFF. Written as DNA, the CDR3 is TGTGCCAGCAGCTTCAACAGCCTCTACAATGAGCAGTTCTTC.

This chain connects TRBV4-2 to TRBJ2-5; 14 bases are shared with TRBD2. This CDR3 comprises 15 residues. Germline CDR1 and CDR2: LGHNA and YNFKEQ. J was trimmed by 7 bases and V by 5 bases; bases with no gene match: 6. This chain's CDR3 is CASSTGLAGEGTQYF. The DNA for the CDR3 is TGTGCCAGCAGCACGGGACTAGCGGGAGAGGGGACCCAGTACTTC.

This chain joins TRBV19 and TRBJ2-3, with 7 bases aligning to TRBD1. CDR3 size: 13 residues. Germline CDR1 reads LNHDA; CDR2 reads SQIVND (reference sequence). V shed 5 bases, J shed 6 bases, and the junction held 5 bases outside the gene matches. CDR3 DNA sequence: TGTGCCAGTAGTTCGCTACAGGGGGATACGCAGTATTTT. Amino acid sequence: CASSSLQGDTQYF.

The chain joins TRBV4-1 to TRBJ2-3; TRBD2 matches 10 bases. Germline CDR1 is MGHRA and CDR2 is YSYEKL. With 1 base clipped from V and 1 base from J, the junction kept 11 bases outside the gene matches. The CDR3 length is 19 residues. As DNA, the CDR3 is TGCGCCAGCAGCCAAGGGATCTGGGCTAGCGGGGGAGGCACAGATACGCAGTATTTT. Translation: CASSQGIWASGGGTDTQYF.

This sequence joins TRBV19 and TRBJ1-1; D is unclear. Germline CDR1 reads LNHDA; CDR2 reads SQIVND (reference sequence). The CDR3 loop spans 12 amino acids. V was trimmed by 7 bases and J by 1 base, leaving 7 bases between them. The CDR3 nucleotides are TGTGCCAGTAATGAGGGGAACACTGAAGCTTTCTTT. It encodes CASNEGNTEAFF.

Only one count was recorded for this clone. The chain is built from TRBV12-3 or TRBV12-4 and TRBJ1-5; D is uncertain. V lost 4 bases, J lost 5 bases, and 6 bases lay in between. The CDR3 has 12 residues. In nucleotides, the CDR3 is TGTGCCAGCAGTTCCGAGTATCAGCCCCAGCATTTT. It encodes CASSSEYQPQHF.

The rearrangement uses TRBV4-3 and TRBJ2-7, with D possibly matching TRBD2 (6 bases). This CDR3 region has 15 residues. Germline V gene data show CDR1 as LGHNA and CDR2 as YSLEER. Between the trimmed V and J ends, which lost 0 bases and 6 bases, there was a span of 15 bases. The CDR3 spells CASSQERDSLGEQYF. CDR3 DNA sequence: TGCGCCAGCAGCCAAGAGCGGGACTCCTTGGGCGAGCAGTACTTC.

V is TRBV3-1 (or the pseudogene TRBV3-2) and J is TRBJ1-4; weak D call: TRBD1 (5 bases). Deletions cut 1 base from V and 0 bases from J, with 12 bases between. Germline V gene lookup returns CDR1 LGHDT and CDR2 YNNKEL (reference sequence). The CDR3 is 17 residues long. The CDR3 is CASSQVGGVPTNEKLFF. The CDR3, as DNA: TGTGCCAGCAGCCAAGTTGGGGGGGTCCCAACTAATGAAAAACTGTTTTTT.

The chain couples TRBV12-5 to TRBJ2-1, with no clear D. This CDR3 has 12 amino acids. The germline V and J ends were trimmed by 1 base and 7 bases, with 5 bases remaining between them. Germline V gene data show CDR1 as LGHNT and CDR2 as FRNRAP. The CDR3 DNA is TGTGCTAGTGGTTTGGACCGGAATGAGCAGTTCTTC. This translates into CASGLDRNEQFF.

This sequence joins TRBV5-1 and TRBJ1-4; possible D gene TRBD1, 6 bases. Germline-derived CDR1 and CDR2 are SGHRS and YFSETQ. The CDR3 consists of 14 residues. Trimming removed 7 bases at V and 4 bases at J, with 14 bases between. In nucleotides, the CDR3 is TGCGCCAGCGGAAACCGGGACATTAATGAAAAACTGTTTTTT. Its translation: CASGNRDINEKLFF.

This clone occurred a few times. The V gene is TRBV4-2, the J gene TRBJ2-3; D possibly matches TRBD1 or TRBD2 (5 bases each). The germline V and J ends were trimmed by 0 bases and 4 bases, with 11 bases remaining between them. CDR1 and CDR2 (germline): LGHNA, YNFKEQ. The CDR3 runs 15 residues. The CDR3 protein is CASSQDWGSPDTQYF. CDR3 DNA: TGTGCCAGCAGCCAAGACTGGGGGAGTCCAGATACGCAGTATTTT.

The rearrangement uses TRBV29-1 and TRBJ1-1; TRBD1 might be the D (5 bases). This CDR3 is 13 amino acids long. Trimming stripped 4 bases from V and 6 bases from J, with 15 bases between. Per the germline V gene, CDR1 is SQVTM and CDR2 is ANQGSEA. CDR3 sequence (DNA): TGCAGCGTTGCCGTTACGGGGGGGGCTGAAGCTTTCTTT. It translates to CSVAVTGGAEAFF.

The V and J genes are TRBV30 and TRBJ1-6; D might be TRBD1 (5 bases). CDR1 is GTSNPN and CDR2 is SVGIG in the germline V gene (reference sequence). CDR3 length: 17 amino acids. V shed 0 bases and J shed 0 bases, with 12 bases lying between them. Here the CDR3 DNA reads TGTGCCTGGAGTGTACTTGACGGGGGCTCCTATAATTCACCCCTCCACTTT. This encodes CAWSVLDGGSYNSPLHF.

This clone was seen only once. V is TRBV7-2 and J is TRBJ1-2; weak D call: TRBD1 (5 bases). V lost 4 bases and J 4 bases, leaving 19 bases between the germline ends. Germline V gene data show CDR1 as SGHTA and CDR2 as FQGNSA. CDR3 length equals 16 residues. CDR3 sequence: CASSSFTARVGYGYTF. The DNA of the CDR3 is TGTGCCAGCAGCTCCTTTACGGCCAGGGTGGGCTATGGCTACACCTTC. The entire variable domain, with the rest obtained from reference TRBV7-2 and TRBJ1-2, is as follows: GAGVSQSPSNKVTEKGKDVELRCDPISGHTALYWYRQSLGQGLEFLIYFQGNSAPDKSGLPSDRFSAERTGGSVSTLTIQRTQQEDSAVYLCASSSFTARVGYGYTFGSGTRLTVV.

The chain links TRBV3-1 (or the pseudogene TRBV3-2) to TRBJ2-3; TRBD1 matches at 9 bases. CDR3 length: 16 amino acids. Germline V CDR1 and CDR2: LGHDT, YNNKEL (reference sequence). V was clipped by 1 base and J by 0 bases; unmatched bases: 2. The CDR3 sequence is CASSQGQGDSTDTQYF. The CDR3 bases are TGTGCCAGCAGCCAAGGACAGGGGGACAGCACAGATACGCAGTATTTT.

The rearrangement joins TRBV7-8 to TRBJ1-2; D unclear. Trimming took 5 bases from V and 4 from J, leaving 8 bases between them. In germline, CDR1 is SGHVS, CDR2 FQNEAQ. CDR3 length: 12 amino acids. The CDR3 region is CASSGQSYGYTF. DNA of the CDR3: TGTGCCAGCAGCGGGCAGTCCTATGGCTACACCTTC.

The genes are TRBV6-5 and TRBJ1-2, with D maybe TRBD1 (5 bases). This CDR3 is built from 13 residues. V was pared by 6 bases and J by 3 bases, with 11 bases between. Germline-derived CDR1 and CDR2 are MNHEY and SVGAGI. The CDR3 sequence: CASSRGPDYGYTF. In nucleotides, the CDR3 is TGTGCCAGCAGCCGGGGCCCCGACTATGGCTACACCTTC.

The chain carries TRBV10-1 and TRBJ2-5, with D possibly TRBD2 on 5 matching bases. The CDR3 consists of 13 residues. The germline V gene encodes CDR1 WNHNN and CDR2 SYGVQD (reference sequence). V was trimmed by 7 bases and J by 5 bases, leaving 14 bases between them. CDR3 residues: CASTTLASETQYF. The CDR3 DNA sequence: TGCGCCAGCACCACCCTAGCATCGGAGACCCAGTACTTC.

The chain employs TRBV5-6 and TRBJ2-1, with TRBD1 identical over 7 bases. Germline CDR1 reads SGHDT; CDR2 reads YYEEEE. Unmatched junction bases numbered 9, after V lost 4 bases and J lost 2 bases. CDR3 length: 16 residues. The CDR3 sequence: CASSTGTGVTYNEQFF. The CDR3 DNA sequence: TGTGCCAGCAGCACAGGAACAGGGGTGACCTACAATGAGCAGTTCTTC. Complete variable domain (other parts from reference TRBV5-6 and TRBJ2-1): DAGVTQSPTHLIKTRGQQVTLRCSPKSGHDTVSWYQQALGQGPQFIFQYYEEEERQRGNFPDRFSGHQFPNYSSELNVNALLLGDSALYLCASSTGTGVTYNEQFFGPGTRLTVL.

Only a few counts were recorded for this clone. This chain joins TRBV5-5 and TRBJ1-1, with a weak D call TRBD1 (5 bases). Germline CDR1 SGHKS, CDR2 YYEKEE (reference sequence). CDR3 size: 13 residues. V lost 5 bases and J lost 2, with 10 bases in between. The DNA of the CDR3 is TGTGCCAGCAGTTTGACAGATAACACTGAAGCTTTCTTT. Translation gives CASSLTDNTEAFF.

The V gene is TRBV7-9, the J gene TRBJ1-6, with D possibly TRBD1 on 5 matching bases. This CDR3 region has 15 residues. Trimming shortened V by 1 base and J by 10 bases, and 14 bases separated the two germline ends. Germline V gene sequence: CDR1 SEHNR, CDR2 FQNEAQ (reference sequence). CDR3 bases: TGTGCCAGCAGCTTAGGGGGTAGGGGACGCTCACCCCTCCACTTT. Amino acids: CASSLGGRGRSPLHF.